Listed here are 10 T cell receptor beta chains from one sample, sequenced in a study of Ad26.COV2.S vaccination and SARS-CoV-2 variants. The treatment is: some 20 received Ad26.COV2.S at low or high dose, single or two shots; 5 received placebo; per-sample allocation not given. Material that was analyzed had been drawn on day 63 after the first vaccine or placebo injection. This table comes from immunoSEQ multiplex PCR, and its TCRdb copy is limited to in-frame clones, with some not included. Of 300,000 to 350,000 clones in the sample, about nine tenths are singletons; the top ten hold about 5%. The specimen comprised peripheral blood, sampled in a trial of Ad26.COV2.S vaccine versus placebo. The receptors were gathered from a person aged 18-60 years who received the Ad26.COV2.S COVID-19 vaccine or a placebo.

This chain uses TRBV28 with TRBJ2-2; D uncertain. V lost 3 bases and J lost 1, with 9 bases in between. This CDR3 region has 15 residues. Germline lookup yields CDR1 MDHEN and CDR2 SYDVKM. Here the CDR3 DNA reads TGTGCCAGCAGTTTCCGGCAGAAGAACACCGGGGAGCTGTTTTTT. Translated: CASSFRQKNTGELFF.

The V gene is TRBV7-2, the J gene TRBJ1-2, with TRBD1 as a possible D gene (6 bases). This CDR3 comprises 15 residues. Trimming stripped 7 bases from V and 6 bases from J, with 21 bases between. Germline-derived CDR1 and CDR2 are SGHTA and FQGNSA. CDR3: CASNHKSGAHHGYTF. The CDR3 bases are TGTGCCAGCAACCACAAATCGGGGGCGCACCATGGCTACACCTTC. Supplemented by reference TRBV7-2 and TRBJ1-2, the full variable domain reads GAGVSQSPSNKVTEKGKDVELRCDPISGHTALYWYRQSLGQGLEFLIYFQGNSAPDKSGLPSDRFSAERTGGSVSTLTIQRTQQEDSAVYLCASNHKSGAHHGYTFGSGTRLTVV.

The CDR3 DNA follows: TGCGCCAGCAGCCAAGATCTTGCAGGGTTTGGAAACACCATATATTTT. Encoded protein: CASSQDLAGFGNTIYF. The rearrangement uses TRBV4-3 and TRBJ1-3, with a weak D call TRBD1 (5 bases). Per germline, CDR1 LGHNA and CDR2 YSLEER. The CDR3 totals 16 residues. Trimming left V 0 bases short and J 3 bases short, with 12 bases between.

The table lists this clone with a count of one. V usage is TRBV5-4 and J usage is TRBJ1-6; the D gene is possibly TRBD1 (5 bases). CDR1 SGHNT and CDR2 YYREEE come from the germline V gene (reference sequence). Trimming left V 2 bases short and J 7 bases short, with 13 bases between. This CDR3 has 15 amino acids. As DNA, the CDR3 is TGTGCCAGCAGCTTTGCAGGGAGGCGGAATTCACCCCTCCACTTT. The encoded protein is CASSFAGRRNSPLHF. Filled out from reference TRBV5-4 and TRBJ1-6, the complete variable domain reads ETGVTQSPTHLIKTRGQQVTLRCSSQSGHNTVSWYQQALGQGPQFIFQYYREEENGRGNFPPRFSGLQFPNYSSELNVNALELDDSALYLCASSFAGRRNSPLHFGNGTRLTVT.

The V and J genes are TRBV9 and TRBJ2-7, with 9 bases fitting TRBD1. The germline V gene encodes CDR1 SGDLS and CDR2 YYNGEE. The junction had 7 bases not matched to a gene; V was cut back by 4 bases and J by 5 bases. CDR3 length equals 14 residues. The CDR3 spells CASSFGTGIHEQYF. The DNA for the CDR3 is TGTGCCAGCAGCTTCGGGACAGGGATCCACGAGCAGTACTTC. Full variable domain (outside the CDR3, taken from reference TRBV9 and TRBJ2-7): DSGVTQTPKHLITATGQRVTLRCSPRSGDLSVYWYQQSLDQGLQFLIQYYNGEERAKGNILERFSAQQFPDLHSELNLSSLELGDSALYFCASSFGTGIHEQYFGPGTRLTVT.

The V call is TRBV29-1, the J call TRBJ2-1; 9 nucleotides line up with TRBD1. J gave up 9 bases and V 6 bases, and 15 bases lay outside the gene matches. The CDR3 consists of 15 residues. CDR1 is SQVTM and CDR2 is ANQGSEA in the germline V gene. The CDR3 reads CSVQHLGQGEGEQFF. The CDR3 DNA reads TGCAGCGTCCAGCATTTGGGACAGGGTGAAGGTGAGCAGTTCTTC.

The V call is TRBV9, the J call TRBJ2-3; 7 bases are shared with TRBD2. Germline CDR1 is SGDLS and CDR2 is YYNGEE. V was clipped by 6 bases and J by 2 bases; unmatched bases: 3. The CDR3 has 13 amino acids. The CDR3 loop reads CASNGGYTDTQYF. CDR3 in DNA: TGTGCCAGCAACGGGGGGTACACAGATACGCAGTATTTT.

This chain uses TRBV2 with TRBJ1-1; no definite D call. The CDR3 runs 8 residues. V was cut by 11 bases and J by 8 bases, with 6 bases left in between. CDR1 and CDR2 from the germline V gene are SNHLY and FYNNEI. For the CDR3, the DNA is TGTGCCGCAGCAGAAGCTTTCTTT. It yields the protein CAAAEAFF.

This clone was counted a single time. This chain connects TRBV7-8 to TRBJ1-1, with D possibly matching TRBD1 (5 bases). CDR1 is SGHVS and CDR2 is FQNEAQ in the germline V gene. CDR3 length: 17 amino acids. V gave up 1 base and J gave up 4 bases, with 19 bases separating them. The CDR3 here is CASSLEGPTPSGTEAFF. CDR3 nucleotide sequence: TGTGCCAGCAGCTTAGAGGGGCCAACCCCGTCGGGCACTGAAGCTTTCTTT. Drawing the rest from reference TRBV7-8 and TRBJ1-1, the complete variable domain is GAGVSQSPRYKVAKRGQDVALRCDPISGHVSLFWYQQALGQGPEFLTYFQNEAQLDKSGLPSDRFFAERPEGSVSTLKIQRTQQEDSAVYLCASSLEGPTPSGTEAFFGQGTRLTVV.

The chain joins TRBV19 to TRBJ1-2; no clear D gene. The V end was cut by 1 base, the J end by 3 bases, with 24 bases between. The CDR3 contains 19 residues. From germline, CDR1 is LNHDA and CDR2 SQIVND (reference sequence). CDR3 in amino acids: CASSIVVLGDLRRHYGYTF. The CDR3 DNA is TGTGCCAGTAGTATAGTGGTGCTCGGGGATCTCAGGCGGCACTATGGCTACACCTTC.